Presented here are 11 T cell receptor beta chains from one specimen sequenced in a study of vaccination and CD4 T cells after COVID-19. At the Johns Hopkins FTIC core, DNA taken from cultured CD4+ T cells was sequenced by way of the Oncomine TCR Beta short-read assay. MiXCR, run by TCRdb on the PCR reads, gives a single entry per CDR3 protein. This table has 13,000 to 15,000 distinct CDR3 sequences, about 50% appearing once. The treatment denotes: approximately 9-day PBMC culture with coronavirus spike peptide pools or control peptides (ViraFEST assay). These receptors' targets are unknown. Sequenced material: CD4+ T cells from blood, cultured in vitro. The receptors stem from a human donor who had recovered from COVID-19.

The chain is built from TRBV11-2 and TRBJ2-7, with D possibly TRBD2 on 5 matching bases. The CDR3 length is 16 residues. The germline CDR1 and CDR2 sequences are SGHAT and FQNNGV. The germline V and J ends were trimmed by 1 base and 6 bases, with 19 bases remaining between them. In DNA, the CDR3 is TGTGCCAGCAGCTTAGCCCCGGAAAAAACGGGGATCGAGCAGTACTTC. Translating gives CASSLAPEKTGIEQYF.

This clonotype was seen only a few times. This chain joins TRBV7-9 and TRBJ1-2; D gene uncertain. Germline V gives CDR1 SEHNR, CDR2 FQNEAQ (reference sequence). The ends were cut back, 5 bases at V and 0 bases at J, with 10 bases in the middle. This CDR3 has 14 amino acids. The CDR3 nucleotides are TGTGCCAGCAGCCAAACAACGGCTAACTATGGCTACACCTTC. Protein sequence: CASSQTTANYGYTF.

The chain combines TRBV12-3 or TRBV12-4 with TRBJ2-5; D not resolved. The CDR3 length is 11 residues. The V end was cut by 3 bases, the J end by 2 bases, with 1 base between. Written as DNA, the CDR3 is TGTGCCAGCAGTTTTCAAGAGACCCAGTACTTC. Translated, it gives CASSFQETQYF.

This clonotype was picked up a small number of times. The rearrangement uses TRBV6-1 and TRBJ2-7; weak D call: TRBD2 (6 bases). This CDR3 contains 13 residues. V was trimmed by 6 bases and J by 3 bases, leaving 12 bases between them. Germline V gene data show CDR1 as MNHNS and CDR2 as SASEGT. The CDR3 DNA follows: TGTGCCAGCAGCTCCGGGACTTTCTACGAGCAGTACTTC. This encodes CASSSGTFYEQYF.

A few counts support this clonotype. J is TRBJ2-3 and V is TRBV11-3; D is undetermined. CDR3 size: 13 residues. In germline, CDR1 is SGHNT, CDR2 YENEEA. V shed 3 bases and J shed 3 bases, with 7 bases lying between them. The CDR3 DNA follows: TGTGCCAGCAGCTTTTCCGAAACAGATACGCAGTATTTT. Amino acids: CASSFSETDTQYF.

The CDR3 reads CAILTGTQETQYF. In nucleotides, the CDR3 is TGTGCCATTCTGACAGGCACCCAAGAGACCCAGTACTTC. The J gene is TRBJ2-5, the V gene TRBV6-1; TRBD1 is a possible D gene (6 bases). The CDR3 contains 13 residues. Germline V gene data show CDR1 as MNHNS and CDR2 as SASEGT. Trimming shortened V by 10 bases and J by 1 base, and 13 bases separated the two germline ends.

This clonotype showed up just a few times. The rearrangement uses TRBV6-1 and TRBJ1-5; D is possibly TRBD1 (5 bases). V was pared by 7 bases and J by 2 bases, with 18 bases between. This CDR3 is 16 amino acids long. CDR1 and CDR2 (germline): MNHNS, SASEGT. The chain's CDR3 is CASTRWATERNQPQHF. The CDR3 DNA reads TGTGCCAGCACCCGTTGGGCGACAGAGCGCAATCAGCCCCAGCATTTT.

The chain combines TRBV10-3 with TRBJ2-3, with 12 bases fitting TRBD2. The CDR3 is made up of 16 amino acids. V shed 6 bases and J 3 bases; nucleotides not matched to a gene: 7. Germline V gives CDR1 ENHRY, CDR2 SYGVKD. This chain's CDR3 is CAISQLAGGTTDTQYF. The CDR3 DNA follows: TGTGCCATCAGCCAGCTAGCGGGAGGGACAACAGATACGCAGTATTTT.

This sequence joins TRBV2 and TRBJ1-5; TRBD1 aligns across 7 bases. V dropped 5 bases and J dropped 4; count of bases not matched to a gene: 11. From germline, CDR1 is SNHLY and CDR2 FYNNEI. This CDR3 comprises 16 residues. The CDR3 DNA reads TGTGCCAGCAGTCTTGACAGGGACGTAAGGAATCAGCCCCAGCATTTT. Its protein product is CASSLDRDVRNQPQHF.

The CDR3 is CASSPGVPYEQYF. The CDR3 bases are TGTGCCAGCTCACCCGGGGTGCCCTACGAGCAGTACTTC. V and J are TRBV18 and TRBJ2-7; the D gene is possibly TRBD2 (5 bases). The CDR3 has 13 residues. Per germline, CDR1 KGHSH and CDR2 LQKENI. V shed 3 bases and J shed 2 bases, with 8 bases lying between them.

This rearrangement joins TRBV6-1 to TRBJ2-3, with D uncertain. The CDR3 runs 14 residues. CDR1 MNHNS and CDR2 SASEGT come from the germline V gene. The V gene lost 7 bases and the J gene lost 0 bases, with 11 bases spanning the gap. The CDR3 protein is CASTTTDSTDTQYF. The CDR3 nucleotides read TGTGCCAGCACCACGACGGATAGCACAGATACGCAGTATTTT.